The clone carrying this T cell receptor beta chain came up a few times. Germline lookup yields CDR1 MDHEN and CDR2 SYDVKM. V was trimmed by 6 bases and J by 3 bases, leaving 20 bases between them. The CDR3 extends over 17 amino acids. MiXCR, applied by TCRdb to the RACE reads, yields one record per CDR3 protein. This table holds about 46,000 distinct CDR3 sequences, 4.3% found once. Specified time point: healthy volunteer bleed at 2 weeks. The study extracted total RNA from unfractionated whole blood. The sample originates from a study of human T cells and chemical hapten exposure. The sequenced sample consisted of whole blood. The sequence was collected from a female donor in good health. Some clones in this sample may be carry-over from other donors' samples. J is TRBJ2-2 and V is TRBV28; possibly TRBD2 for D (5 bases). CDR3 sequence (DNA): TGTGCCAGCAGCCCCACTCGTCTCGGGGTGTACACCGGGGAGCTGTTTTTT. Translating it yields CASSPTRLGVYTGELFF. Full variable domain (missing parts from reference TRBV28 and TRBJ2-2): DVKVTQSSRYLVKRTGEKVFLECVQDMDHENMFWYRQDPGLGLRLIYFSYDVKMKEKGDIPEGYSVSREKKERFSLILESASTNQTSMYLCASSPTRLGVYTGELFFGEGSRLTVL.